Listed here is a single T cell receptor (beta chain). What it binds is unknown. Sequenced by immunoSEQ multiplex PCR; TCRdb stores in-frame clones only, minus some. The sample records about a million clones, about 72% being singletons. The sample originates from a study of shared clonotypes between healthy human individuals. Germline assignment: CDR1 MNHEY and CDR2 SMNVEV (reference sequence). V shed 6 bases, J shed 0 bases, and the junction held 3 bases outside the gene matches. CDR3 length equals 14 residues. Study donors comprised healthy, HIV-negative adults devoid of recent acute infection or vaccination. CD4+ cell separation produced CD45RA+ naive and CD45RA-negative memory subsets. Study conclusions and caveats: Sampling involved blood alone; tissue repertoires likely differ.

Input material: memory CD4+ T cells from PBMCs. Specified subset: CD45RA-negative fraction. The chain recombines TRBV27 with TRBJ2-3; 7 bases line up with TRBD1. This sequence originates from a man between 18 and 29 years old in good health. Some clones in this sample may be carry-over from other donors' samples. The CDR3 sequence: CASSRDRSTDTQYF. In DNA, the CDR3 is TGTGCCAGCAGCAGGGACAGAAGCACAGATACGCAGTATTTT.